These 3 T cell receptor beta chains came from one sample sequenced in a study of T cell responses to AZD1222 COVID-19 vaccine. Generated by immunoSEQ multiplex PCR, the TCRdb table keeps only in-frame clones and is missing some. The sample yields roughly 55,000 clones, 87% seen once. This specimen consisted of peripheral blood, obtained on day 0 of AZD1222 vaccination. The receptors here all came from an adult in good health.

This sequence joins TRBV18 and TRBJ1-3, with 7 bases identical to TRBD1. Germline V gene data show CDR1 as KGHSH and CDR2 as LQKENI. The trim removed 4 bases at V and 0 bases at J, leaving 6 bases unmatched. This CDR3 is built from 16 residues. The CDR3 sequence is CASSLGGQFSGNTIYF. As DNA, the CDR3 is TGTGCCAGCTCACTCGGGGGACAGTTCTCTGGAAACACCATATATTTT.

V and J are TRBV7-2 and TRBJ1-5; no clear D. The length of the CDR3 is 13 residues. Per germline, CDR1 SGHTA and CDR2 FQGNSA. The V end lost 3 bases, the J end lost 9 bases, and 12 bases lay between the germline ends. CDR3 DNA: TGTGCCAGCAGCTTGGTAGGCCCCGGGCCCCAGCATTTT. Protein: CASSLVGPGPQHF.

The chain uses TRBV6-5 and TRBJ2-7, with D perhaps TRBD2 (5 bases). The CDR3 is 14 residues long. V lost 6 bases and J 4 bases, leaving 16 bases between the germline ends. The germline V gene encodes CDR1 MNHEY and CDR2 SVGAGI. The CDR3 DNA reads TGTGCCAGCAGCTTCACTCTAGCTTCTTACGAGCAGTACTTC. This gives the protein CASSFTLASYEQYF.